The 16 T cell receptor beta chains below were found in one sample sequenced in a study of OX40 agonist ivuxolimab in advanced cancers. Sequencing used immunoSEQ multiplex PCR; TCRdb keeps in-frame clones, though not all of them. Among 50,000 to 75,000 clones listed, roughly 87% were seen once. The specimen was CD4+ or CD8+ T cells sorted from blood, collected in a trial of the OX40 agonist ivuxolimab. The receptors derive from an adult with an advanced solid tumor such as melanoma, head and neck, liver or kidney cancer.

This chain uses TRBV29-1 with TRBJ2-7; possible D gene TRBD2, 6 bases. The germline V and J ends were trimmed by 6 bases and 1 base, with 10 bases remaining between them. The CDR3 is made up of 12 amino acids. The germline V gene has CDR1 SQVTM and CDR2 ANQGSEA. In DNA, the CDR3 is TGCAGCGTCGCCGGGACTTCCTACGAGCAGTACTTC. Translated: CSVAGTSYEQYF.

In DNA, the CDR3 is TGTGCCAGCAGCCAAGAAACTTTTAGTGACAATGAGCAGTTCTTC. It is translated as CASSQETFSDNEQFF. This sequence joins TRBV4-2 and TRBJ2-1; D remains unclear. The CDR3 is made up of 15 amino acids. The V and J ends lost 0 bases and 5 bases respectively, with 11 bases between them. Per the germline V gene, CDR1 is LGHNA and CDR2 is YNFKEQ.

The CDR3, as DNA: TGTGCCATCAGTGAGTCGGGTACAGGGGGCGCGGGTGCTGAAGCTTTCTTT. Translating it yields CAISESGTGGAGAEAFF. The V gene is TRBV10-3, the J gene TRBJ1-1; TRBD1 agrees at 9 bases. The germline V gene has CDR1 ENHRY and CDR2 SYGVKD. The ends lost 0 bases at V and 6 bases at J; junction bases unmatched: 11. The CDR3 is 17 residues long.

This clone appeared once. The chain is built from TRBV7-9 and TRBJ1-1, with a tentative D call TRBD1 (6 bases). This CDR3 is 16 amino acids long. V gave up 0 bases and J gave up 1 base, with 12 bases separating them. Germline V CDR1 and CDR2: SEHNR, FQNEAQ (reference sequence). The CDR3 loop reads CASSLAWGRGNTEAFF. CDR3 bases: TGTGCCAGCAGCTTAGCGTGGGGCAGGGGGAACACTGAAGCTTTCTTT.

By sample fraction, this clone is medium-sized (0.01 to 0.1%). The chain links TRBV30 to TRBJ1-1; 8 bases align to TRBD1. CDR1 is GTSNPN and CDR2 is SVGIG in the germline V gene (reference sequence). After removal of 3 bases from V and 9 bases from J, the junction contained 6 bases not matched to a gene. The CDR3 spans 12 residues. DNA of the CDR3: TGTGCCTGGAGATTAGGACAGGGCAAAGCTTTCTTT. Protein product: CAWRLGQGKAFF.

The chain combines TRBV6-5 with TRBJ1-1; D remains ambiguous. CDR3 length equals 14 residues. Deletions cut 0 bases from V and 5 bases from J, with 10 bases between. Germline values: CDR1 MNHEY, CDR2 SVGAGI. CDR3 in amino acids: CASSYSPGRTEAFF. The CDR3, as DNA: TGTGCCAGCAGTTACTCTCCGGGGAGGACTGAAGCTTTCTTT.

The V gene is TRBV5-6, the J gene TRBJ2-1; D may be TRBD2 (6 bases). Germline V CDR1 and CDR2: SGHDT, YYEEEE. Deletions cut 1 base from V and 7 bases from J, with 12 bases between. The CDR3 totals 14 residues. In DNA, the CDR3 is TGTGCCAGCAGCTTGAGCGGGTCGACGAATGAGCAGTTCTTC. This encodes CASSLSGSTNEQFF.

The chain has TRBV28 and TRBJ2-3; D remains unclear. The CDR3 length is 12 residues. CDR1 is MDHEN, CDR2 SYDVKM, per germline. Trimming took 3 bases from V and 8 from J, leaving 9 bases between them. In nucleotides, the CDR3 is TGTGCCAGCAGTTTGGGCACCGGTACGCAGTATTTT. It encodes CASSLGTGTQYF.

This clone was picked up one time. The chain couples TRBV7-9 to TRBJ2-1; 10 bases are shared with TRBD1. The V gene end was trimmed by 4 bases and the J gene end by 4 bases; junction bases not matched to a gene: 4. CDR1 and CDR2 from the germline V gene are SEHNR and FQNEAQ (reference sequence). The CDR3 sequence is 15 residues long. The CDR3, as DNA: TGTGCCAGCAGCTGGCAGGGACAGGGGTACAATGAGCAGTTCTTC. This gives the protein CASSWQGQGYNEQFF.

Remarks on this clone: The same CDR3 is also encoded by other DNA sequences in this sample. The rearrangement uses TRBV7-2 and TRBJ2-1; no clear D. CDR3 size: 13 residues. Trimming left V 4 bases short and J 7 bases short, with 11 bases between. Per the germline V gene, CDR1 is SGHTA and CDR2 is FQGNSA. CDR3 nucleotides: TGTGCCAGCAGCTCCGAATTGTATAATGAGCAGTTCTTC. The encoded protein is CASSSELYNEQFF.

The genes are TRBV5-6 and TRBJ1-3; no reliable D call. V lost 0 bases to trimming and J lost 0 bases, with 7 bases between them. Germline CDR1 is SGHDT and CDR2 is YYEEEE. The CDR3 spans 15 residues. The CDR3 loop reads CASSLALPSGNTIYF. DNA for the CDR3: TGTGCCAGCAGCTTGGCCCTGCCCTCTGGAAACACCATATATTTT.

The CDR3 DNA sequence: TGTGCCAGCAGTTACCGGGTAGCGGGACAGAACTATGGCTACACCTTC. Protein: CASSYRVAGQNYGYTF. V and J are TRBV6-5 and TRBJ1-2; 7 bases match TRBD1. Trimming cost V 2 bases and J 2 bases; bases outside gene matches: 8. Germline CDR1 MNHEY, CDR2 SVGAGI. The CDR3 length is 16 residues.

This clone was found once. The V call is TRBV5-6, the J call TRBJ2-7; possible D gene TRBD2, 5 bases. Germline-derived CDR1 and CDR2 are SGHDT and YYEEEE. The germline V and J ends were trimmed by 1 base and 4 bases, with 12 bases remaining between them. The CDR3 totals 14 residues. The CDR3 here is CASSLSGIGYEQYF. The CDR3 DNA reads as TGTGCCAGCAGCTTGTCGGGGATTGGGTACGAGCAGTACTTC.

The V call is TRBV19, the J call TRBJ1-4; D call uncertain. The germline V gene encodes CDR1 LNHDA and CDR2 SQIVND (reference sequence). V was pared by 7 bases and J by 3 bases, with 12 bases between. CDR3 length equals 14 residues. CDR3 protein: CASNGFRANEKLFF. The CDR3 DNA reads TGTGCCAGTAATGGTTTTAGGGCTAATGAAAAACTGTTTTTT.

The rearrangement links TRBV9 to TRBJ2-7, with 7 bases fitting TRBD1. The germline V gene encodes CDR1 SGDLS and CDR2 YYNGEE. J gave up 6 bases and V 0 bases, and 9 bases lay outside the gene matches. The CDR3 consists of 15 residues. CDR3 bases: TGTGCCAGCAGCGTAGGTGACAGGGAATTAGGCGAGCAGTACTTC. It translates to CASSVGDRELGEQYF.

The chain joins TRBV5-1 to TRBJ1-1; D ambiguous. This CDR3 spans 16 amino acids. CDR1 SGHRS and CDR2 YFSETQ come from the germline V gene. V was clipped by 0 bases and J by 1 base, with 13 bases between them. CDR3 amino acids: CASSLAGSAKNTEAFF. CDR3 DNA: TGCGCCAGCAGCTTGGCCGGGTCAGCAAAGAACACTGAAGCTTTCTTT.